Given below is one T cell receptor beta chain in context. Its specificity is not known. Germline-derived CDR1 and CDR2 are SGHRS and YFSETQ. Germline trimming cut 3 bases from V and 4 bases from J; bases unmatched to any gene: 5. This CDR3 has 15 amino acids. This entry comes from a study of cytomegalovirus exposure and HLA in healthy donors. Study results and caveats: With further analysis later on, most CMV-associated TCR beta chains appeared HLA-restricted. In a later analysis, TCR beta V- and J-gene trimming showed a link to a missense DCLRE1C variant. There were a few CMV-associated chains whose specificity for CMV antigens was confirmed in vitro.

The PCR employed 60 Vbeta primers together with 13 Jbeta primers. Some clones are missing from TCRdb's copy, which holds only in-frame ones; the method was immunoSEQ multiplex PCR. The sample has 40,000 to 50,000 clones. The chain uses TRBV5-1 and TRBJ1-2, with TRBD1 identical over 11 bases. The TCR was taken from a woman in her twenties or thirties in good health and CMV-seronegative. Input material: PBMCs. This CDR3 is CASSYGQGAIYGYTF. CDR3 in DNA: TGCGCCAGCAGCTACGGACAGGGGGCTATCTATGGCTACACCTTC.